The 27 T cell receptor beta chains given below trace back to one sample, sequenced in a study of PD-1 blockade in classical Hodgkin lymphoma. Brentuximab vedotin exposure varied among the patients, all of whom had relapsed after autologous stem cell transplantation. The assay was immunoSEQ multiplex PCR, and TCRdb's table has in-frame clones only and misses some. This table holds approximately 58,000 clones, approximately 90% found once. Material: peripheral blood mononuclear cells (PBMCs), obtained before the second cycle of nivolumab. Source of these receptors: a human donor with classical Hodgkin lymphoma.

J is TRBJ2-1 and V is TRBV10-3; 8 bases fit TRBD1. This CDR3 contains 14 residues. The V and J ends lost 7 bases and 6 bases, in that order; junction bases with no gene match: 8. CDR1 and CDR2 from the germline V gene are ENHRY and SYGVKD. The CDR3 is CAIKETGEPNEQFF. In DNA, the CDR3 is TGTGCCATCAAGGAGACAGGGGAGCCCAATGAGCAGTTCTTC.

This chain connects TRBV9 to TRBJ2-3, with D maybe TRBD2 (5 bases). V was shortened by 0 bases and J by 5 bases, with 7 bases between the two germline ends. The CDR3 has 13 amino acids. CDR1 is SGDLS, CDR2 YYNGEE, per germline. CDR3 nucleotides: TGTGCCAGCAGCGTAGAAGGAGGAGATACGCAGTATTTT. Translation gives CASSVEGGDTQYF. Variable domain in full (rest from reference TRBV9 and TRBJ2-3): DSGVTQTPKHLITATGQRVTLRCSPRSGDLSVYWYQQSLDQGLQFLIQYYNGEERAKGNILERFSAQQFPDLHSELNLSSLELGDSALYFCASSVEGGDTQYFGPGTRLTVL.

The chain is built from TRBV19 and TRBJ1-2; 10 nucleotides match TRBD1. V was pared by 3 bases and J by 4 bases, with 5 bases of the junction left unmatched. Germline CDR1 LNHDA, CDR2 SQIVND (reference sequence). The CDR3 consists of 15 residues. In DNA, the CDR3 is TGTGCCAGTAGTATTGACCGGGACAGGGGCTATGGCTACACCTTC. Its translation: CASSIDRDRGYGYTF. Full variable domain (remainder filled in from reference TRBV19 and TRBJ1-2): DGGITQSPKYLFRKEGQNVTLSCEQNLNHDAMYWYRQDPGQGLRLIYYSQIVNDFQKGDIAEGYSVSREKKESFPLTVTSAQKNPTAFYLCASSIDRDRGYGYTFGSGTRLTVV.

About this clone: Distinct nucleotide sequences in the sample also encode this CDR3. The chain recombines TRBV9 with TRBJ2-3; no firm D call. With 0 bases removed from V and 6 bases from J, the gap between germline ends came to 5 bases. The CDR3 length is 12 residues. CDR1 and CDR2 from the germline V gene are SGDLS and YYNGEE. The DNA of the CDR3 is TGTGCCAGCAGCGTAGTAGGGGATACGCAGTATTTT. Translating gives CASSVVGDTQYF.

This clone was seen only once. The chain employs TRBV4-1 and TRBJ2-5; 8 bases are shared with TRBD2. CDR1 is MGHRA and CDR2 is YSYEKL in the germline V gene. The CDR3 has 18 amino acids. The V and J ends lost 4 bases and 4 bases, in that order; junction bases with no gene match: 17. CDR3 sequence: CASSPAPGGVPIGETQYF. The CDR3 bases are TGCGCCAGCAGCCCGGCGCCGGGGGGGGTCCCTATCGGAGAGACCCAGTACTTC.

This clone was found once. The chain recombines TRBV5-1 with TRBJ2-2; the match to TRBD1 covers 9 bases. The germline V gene has CDR1 SGHRS and CDR2 YFSETQ. Trimming took 2 bases from V and 6 from J; bases not matched to a gene: 5. CDR3 size: 15 residues. CDR3 DNA: TGCGCCAGCAGCTTTGGCACAGGGGGCCCCGGGGAGCTGTTTTTT. As protein: CASSFGTGGPGELFF. Full variable domain (outside the CDR3, taken from reference TRBV5-1 and TRBJ2-2): KAGVTQTPRYLIKTRGQQVTLSCSPISGHRSVSWYQQTPGQGLQFLFEYFSETQRNKGNFPGRFSGRQFSNSRSEMNVSTLELGDSALYLCASSFGTGGPGELFFGEGSRLTVL.

This chain connects TRBV28 to TRBJ1-2, with D possibly being TRBD1 (6 bases). Germline CDR1 MDHEN, CDR2 SYDVKM. The CDR3 is made up of 14 amino acids. V was pared by 7 bases and J by 0 bases, with 12 bases between. The CDR3 region is CASKGGGTNYGYTF. The CDR3 DNA reads as TGTGCCAGCAAGGGGGGCGGGACTAACTATGGCTACACCTTC.

V is TRBV6-6 and J is TRBJ1-6; possible D gene TRBD1, 5 bases. V was shortened by 0 bases and J by 7 bases, with 10 bases between the two germline ends. The germline V gene encodes CDR1 MNHNY and CDR2 SVGAGI (reference sequence). The CDR3 runs to 15 residues. CDR3 residues: CASSYSSEGNSPLHF. CDR3 coding DNA: TGTGCCAGCAGTTACTCATCGGAGGGGAATTCACCCCTCCACTTT.

The chain carries TRBV6-1 and TRBJ2-7; no clear D gene. V lost 2 bases to trimming and J lost 7 bases, with 15 bases between them. Germline CDR1 MNHNS, CDR2 SASEGT. The CDR3 covers 14 residues. Written as DNA, the CDR3 is TGTGCCAGCAGTGAAAACCTTTGGAGTCAAGAGCAGTACTTC. Encoded protein: CASSENLWSQEQYF.

The CDR3 here is CASSLGRLYTF. The CDR3 DNA is TGTGCCAGCTCACTGGGGAGGCTCTACACCTTC. The V gene is TRBV18, the J gene TRBJ1-2; D is undetermined. Germline CDR1 KGHSH, CDR2 LQKENI. The V end lost 4 bases, the J end lost 10 bases, and 10 bases lay between the germline ends. The CDR3 is 11 amino acids.

The chain recombines TRBV19 with TRBJ2-2, with 8 bases matching TRBD2. From germline, CDR1 is LNHDA and CDR2 SQIVND (reference sequence). The CDR3 runs 16 residues. Losses at the gene ends were 8 bases for V and 0 bases for J; bases not matched to a gene: 8. The CDR3 loop is CASSRGGLANTGELFF. CDR3 DNA sequence: TGTGCCAGTTCTCGGGGGGGCCTTGCGAACACCGGGGAGCTGTTTTTT.

V usage is TRBV19 and J usage is TRBJ2-5, with 11 positions matching TRBD2. Germline CDR1 and CDR2: LNHDA and SQIVND (reference sequence). The CDR3 extends over 19 amino acids. The CDR3 protein is CATASSISLAGGIQETQYF. Here the CDR3 DNA reads TGTGCTACTGCCAGTAGTATAAGTCTAGCGGGAGGCATCCAAGAGACCCAGTACTTC.

The chain joins TRBV7-6 to TRBJ1-5; no reliable D call. This CDR3 has 13 amino acids. Trimming took off 5 bases at V and 9 bases at J, with 14 bases between the two ends. The germline V gene encodes CDR1 SGHVS and CDR2 FNYEAQ. In DNA form, the CDR3 reads TGTGCCAGCAGCCCTCATTACGACTCGCCCCAGCATTTT. It codes for CASSPHYDSPQHF.

The chain combines TRBV6-5 with TRBJ1-1; D possibly corresponds to TRBD1 (6 bases). The germline V gene encodes CDR1 MNHEY and CDR2 SVGAGI. This CDR3 comprises 11 residues. V lost 6 bases to trimming and J lost 12 bases, with 14 bases between them. The CDR3 DNA reads TGTGCCAGCAGCGGGGGCAGGGAACCTTTCTTT. Residues: CASSGGREPFF.

The rearrangement links TRBV11-2 to TRBJ2-1, with 11 bases aligning to TRBD2. V lost 4 bases to trimming and J lost 3 bases; unmatched junction nucleotides: 2. The germline V gene has CDR1 SGHAT and CDR2 FQNNGV. The CDR3 length is 15 residues. This CDR3 reads CASSSLAGGYNEQFF. CDR3 nucleotide sequence: TGTGCCAGCAGCTCCCTAGCGGGGGGCTACAATGAGCAGTTCTTC.

A few counts support this clone. The chain recombines TRBV27 with TRBJ2-7, with D unclear. There are 15 residues in the CDR3. Germline V gene lookup returns CDR1 MNHEY and CDR2 SMNVEV (reference sequence). V was clipped by 5 bases and J by 0 bases, with 14 bases between them. CDR3: CASSPDRANSYEQYF. As DNA, the CDR3 is TGTGCCAGCAGTCCCGACCGGGCTAACTCCTACGAGCAGTACTTC.

This clone has only one observation. This chain links TRBV4-3 with TRBJ2-7; 11 nucleotides agree with TRBD2. Germline values: CDR1 LGHNA, CDR2 YSLEER. CDR3 size: 15 residues. V was clipped by 5 bases and J by 3 bases; unmatched bases: 6. The CDR3 region has the DNA TGCGCCAGCAGCGACGGGACTAGCGGAGTCTACGAGCAGTACTTC. Protein sequence: CASSDGTSGVYEQYF.

V gene TRBV13 combines with J gene TRBJ2-2; TRBD2 aligns across 14 bases. The V gene end was trimmed by 3 bases and the J gene end by 5 bases; junction bases not matched to a gene: 8. The CDR3 has 18 amino acids. Germline loops: CDR1 PRHDT, CDR2 FYEKMQ (reference sequence). CDR3 sequence (DNA): TGTGCCAGCAGCTTCCACCGACTAGCGGGGGGGAGAACCGGGGAGCTGTTTTTT. Translation gives CASSFHRLAGGRTGELFF.

This clone was observed a few times. The chain has TRBV4-1 and TRBJ1-2; D unclear. V gave up 0 bases and J gave up 4 bases, with 18 bases separating them. Germline values: CDR1 MGHRA, CDR2 YSYEKL. This CDR3 region has 17 residues. The chain's CDR3 is CASSQEFFPQAIYGYTF. DNA for the CDR3: TGCGCCAGCAGCCAAGAGTTCTTTCCTCAGGCAATCTATGGCTACACCTTC.

J is TRBJ2-2 and V is TRBV27; 7 bases fit TRBD2. There are 17 residues in the CDR3. CDR1 and CDR2 from the germline V gene are MNHEY and SMNVEV (reference sequence). The V gene end was trimmed by 5 bases and the J gene end by 5 bases; junction bases not matched to a gene: 14. DNA for the CDR3: TGTGCCAGCAGTCCCGACATGACTAGCACAAATACCGGGGAGCTGTTTTTT. Translating gives CASSPDMTSTNTGELFF.

This clone was detected a few times. The J gene is TRBJ1-6, the V gene TRBV29-1; D unresolved. There are 12 residues in the CDR3. The V gene lost 8 bases and the J gene lost 8 bases, with 13 bases spanning the gap. CDR1 is SQVTM, CDR2 ANQGSEA, per germline. The CDR3 bases are TGCAGCTCTCAATTCGGGGATTCACCCCTCCACTTT. Protein sequence: CSSQFGDSPLHF.

This chain links TRBV5-1 with TRBJ2-7; no clear D. Trimming cost V 1 base and J 0 bases, with 8 bases left between them. The CDR3 is 14 residues long. From germline, CDR1 is SGHRS and CDR2 YFSETQ. CDR3 amino acids: CASSLRGGSYEQYF. The CDR3 coding sequence is TGCGCCAGCAGCTTGCGCGGCGGCTCCTACGAGCAGTACTTC.

CDR3: CASSSGLAGATGELFF. DNA of the CDR3: TGTGCCAGCAGCTCCGGACTAGCGGGAGCCACCGGGGAGCTGTTTTTT. This chain joins TRBV7-2 and TRBJ2-2; 13 positions agree with TRBD2. Germline V CDR1 and CDR2: SGHTA, FQGNSA. Germline trimming cut 4 bases from V and 4 bases from J; bases unmatched to any gene: 3. The CDR3 is 16 residues long.

This chain uses TRBV27 with TRBJ2-7, with TRBD2 as a possible D gene (6 bases). The end of the DNA aligns better with TRBJ2-1, so the J call may be wrong. The CDR3 spans 15 residues. Germline V gene data show CDR1 as MNHEY and CDR2 as SMNVEV (reference sequence). CDR3 sequence: CASSLRGGTLDEQFF. The CDR3 DNA sequence: TGTGCCAGCAGTTTAAGGGGCGGGACCTTGGATGAGCAGTTCTTC.

This clone was seen only once. J is TRBJ2-3 and V is TRBV7-3; TRBD1 agrees at 9 bases. The CDR3 has 15 residues. V shed 5 bases, J shed 4 bases, and the junction held 7 bases outside the gene matches. Germline CDR1 and CDR2: SGHTA and FQGTGA. CDR3 DNA: TGTGCCAGCAGCCCCGGGACAGGGAGGGCAGATACGCAGTATTTT. Encoded protein: CASSPGTGRADTQYF.

CDR3 protein: CASSQDRILRGTEAFF. CDR3 sequence (DNA): TGCGCCAGCAGCCAAGATAGAATCCTCAGGGGCACTGAAGCTTTCTTT. The J gene is TRBJ1-1, the V gene TRBV4-1; D perhaps matches TRBD1 (6 bases). Germline loops: CDR1 MGHRA, CDR2 YSYEKL. V was cut by 0 bases and J by 4 bases, with 15 bases left in between. This CDR3 comprises 16 residues.

This clone was seen only once. The chain has TRBV6-5 and TRBJ1-3; D is perhaps TRBD1 (6 bases). V dropped 5 bases and J dropped 2 bases, with 10 bases sitting between them. The CDR3 spans 14 residues. Germline CDR1 is MNHEY and CDR2 is SVGAGI. CDR3 nucleotides: TGTGCCAGCAGTCCTGGGGGCCCTGGAAACACCATATATTTT. Amino acid sequence: CASSPGGPGNTIYF.